This is a list of T cell receptor beta chains from one sample in a study of early T cells in non-severe SARS-CoV-2 infection. From the 5' RACE reads, TCRdb called clonotypes with MiXCR, one entry per CDR3 protein. The sample has roughly 53,000 distinct CDR3 sequences; roughly 10% are singletons. The material sequenced was whole blood. All receptors come from an adult who was a healthcare worker with PCR-confirmed SARS-CoV-2 infection or an uninfected control (not recorded which). The CDR3 runs from the conserved cysteine through the conserved F or W. Fields, in order: CDR3 protein, J gene, clone size, V gene. For some rows the clone size is stated as once, few or many, or as a class when expanded; others skip it.

CDR3: CASSLRGWDEQFF; J: TRBJ2-1; size: many; V: TRBV6-2/TRBV6-3
CDR3: CASSQGPGLRGANVLTF; J: TRBJ2-6; size: many; V: TRBV14
CDR3: CSAGGGRADTQYF; J: TRBJ2-3; size: many; V: TRBV20-1
CDR3: CSAVRTSGYNEQFF; J: TRBJ2-1; size: .; V: TRBV20-1
CDR3: CATSGGQGTEAFF; J: TRBJ1-1; size: .; V: TRBV24-1
CDR3: CSVVGAPMGGTDTQYF; J: TRBJ2-3; size: many; V: TRBV29-1
CDR3: CASSRRLAGGPYEQYF; J: TRBJ2-7; size: many; V: TRBV12-3/TRBV12-4
CDR3: CASSFRADTQYF; J: TRBJ2-3; size: many; V: TRBV7-2
CDR3: CASSPGQGSGANVLTF; J: TRBJ2-6; size: many; V: TRBV7-7
CDR3: CAWSPGGRGDTQYF; J: TRBJ2-3; size: few; V: TRBV30
CDR3: CASSSPGLSLTQYF; J: TRBJ2-5; size: .; V: TRBV6-6
CDR3: CATLDRHTDTQYF; J: TRBJ2-3; size: .; V: TRBV6-6
CDR3: CASSEEVGEQYF; J: TRBJ2-7; size: few; V: TRBV10-2
CDR3: CATSPWAGAGELFF; J: TRBJ2-2; size: few; V: TRBV24-1
CDR3: CASSQVSGSSSGYTF; J: TRBJ1-2; size: .; V: TRBV14
CDR3: CASSLWDSQDYTQYF; J: TRBJ2-3; size: many; V: TRBV11-2
CDR3: CAIRPATGSSYEQYF; J: TRBJ2-7; size: few; V: TRBV10-3
CDR3: CASTSGGAETQYF; J: TRBJ2-5; size: .; V: TRBV28
CDR3: CASSLPSGDTYEQYF; J: TRBJ2-7; size: many; V: TRBV5-8
CDR3: CASGNSGSNQPQHF; J: TRBJ1-5; size: .; V: TRBV12-5
CDR3: CSALGTSGSWTDTQYF; J: TRBJ2-3; size: many; V: TRBV20-1
CDR3: CASSLDSGRPEQYF; J: TRBJ2-7; size: few; V: TRBV7-2
CDR3: CASSTDGNTEAFF; J: TRBJ1-1; size: few; V: TRBV7-3
CDR3: CASSPSGVSEAFF; J: TRBJ1-1; size: many; V: TRBV18
CDR3: CASTMAGPHTEAFF; J: TRBJ1-1; size: few; V: TRBV12-3/TRBV12-4
CDR3: CSGRPGGTDTQYF; J: TRBJ2-3; size: few; V: TRBV29-1
CDR3: CASSYLPSHEQYF; J: TRBJ2-7; size: many; V: TRBV6-6
CDR3: CASSPTSGRSGELFF; J: TRBJ2-2; size: few; V: TRBV7-2
CDR3: CASSLGQGFTSTDTQYF; J: TRBJ2-3; size: few; V: TRBV11-2
CDR3: CANSAGYNTEAFF; J: TRBJ1-1; size: .; V: TRBV12-3/TRBV12-4
CDR3: CASSQGYGYTF; J: TRBJ1-2; size: .; V: TRBV3-1
CDR3: CASSVEGAPRETQYF; J: TRBJ2-5; size: .; V: TRBV19
CDR3: CASSWIGQGTSGANVLTF; J: TRBJ2-6; size: few; V: TRBV11-2
CDR3: CASSYGTSGGGETQYF; J: TRBJ2-5; size: many; V: TRBV6-6
CDR3: CATSQTGVHNEQFF; J: TRBJ2-1; size: many; V: TRBV24-1
CDR3: CASSYSSGGIKETQYF; J: TRBJ2-5; size: many; V: TRBV6-2/TRBV6-3
CDR3: CATSDRGLETQYF; J: TRBJ2-5; size: many; V: TRBV24-1
CDR3: CASSPGDGGVRRPQHF; J: TRBJ1-5; size: many; V: TRBV18
CDR3: CASGFRLAGATYEQYF; J: TRBJ2-7; size: many; V: TRBV12-5
CDR3: CASSPGTHQETQYF; J: TRBJ2-5; size: few; V: TRBV11-2
CDR3: CASSPGPGGDEKLFF; J: TRBJ1-4; size: .; V: TRBV4-3
CDR3: CASPTDKGVRETQYF; J: TRBJ2-5; size: many; V: TRBV2
CDR3: CASSLEGIHGYTF; J: TRBJ1-2; size: many; V: TRBV5-1
CDR3: CATSAQTGGTEAFF; J: TRBJ1-1; size: .; V: TRBV24-1
CDR3: CATSRGAADNEQFF; J: TRBJ2-1; size: few; V: TRBV24-1
CDR3: CASSFRGNTGELFF; J: TRBJ2-2; size: many; V: TRBV7-9
CDR3: CASSPGVGFTYEQYF; J: TRBJ2-7; size: few; V: TRBV7-7
CDR3: CSARDGQTQYF; J: TRBJ2-5; size: few; V: TRBV20-1
CDR3: CASRGQGPLGEQFF; J: TRBJ2-1; size: few; V: TRBV6-4
CDR3: CAWSGARGDTQYF; J: TRBJ2-3; size: few; V: TRBV30
CDR3: CSAGQAAYEQYF; J: TRBJ2-7; size: .; V: TRBV29-1
CDR3: CASSPGGTYGYTF; J: TRBJ1-2; size: many; V: TRBV6-2/TRBV6-3
CDR3: CASSLAGKLYQPQHF; J: TRBJ1-5; size: many; V: TRBV27